The clone carrying this TCR beta chain was counted a few times. No antigen is known for it. The data derive from a study of T-cell memory formation after mild COVID-19. Study background: There were largely donor-specific TCR clusters.

One entry per CDR3 protein results from TCRdb running MiXCR on the 5' RACE reads. Of approximately 300,000 distinct CDR3 sequences in the sample, around a sixth were seen once. Overall study findings and caveats: Later expanders leaned CD4+, whereas clones that contracted between day 15 and 85 were balanced CD4/CD8. Within pre-infection memory, some responding clones were found, suggesting cross-reactive memory joined. Second-wave clones that peaked on day 37 lacked confirmed SARS-CoV-2 specificity.

V shed 5 bases, J shed 4 bases, and the junction held 7 bases outside the gene matches. The CDR3 consists of 15 residues. Per the germline V gene, CDR1 is SEHNR and CDR2 is FQNEAQ (reference sequence). V usage is TRBV7-9 and J usage is TRBJ2-7; 11 bases line up with TRBD1. The clonotype comes from a man aged 18 to 30 who had mild COVID-19 (a few samples of this study predate the infection). Cell type and time point are not known. The source material was PBMCs or a T cell subset sorted from them (not recorded which). The CDR3, as DNA: TGTGCCAGCAGCAGGGACAGGGGGTACGGTTACGAGCAGTACTTC. This sequence encodes CASSRDRGYGYEQYF. The full variable domain, with the rest looked up from reference TRBV7-9 and TRBJ2-7, is DTGVSQNPRHKITKRGQNVTFRCDPISEHNRLYWYRQTLGQGPEFLTYFQNEAQLEKSRLLSDRFSAERPKGSFSTLEIQRTEQGDSAMYLCASSRDRGYGYEQYFGPGTRLTVT.